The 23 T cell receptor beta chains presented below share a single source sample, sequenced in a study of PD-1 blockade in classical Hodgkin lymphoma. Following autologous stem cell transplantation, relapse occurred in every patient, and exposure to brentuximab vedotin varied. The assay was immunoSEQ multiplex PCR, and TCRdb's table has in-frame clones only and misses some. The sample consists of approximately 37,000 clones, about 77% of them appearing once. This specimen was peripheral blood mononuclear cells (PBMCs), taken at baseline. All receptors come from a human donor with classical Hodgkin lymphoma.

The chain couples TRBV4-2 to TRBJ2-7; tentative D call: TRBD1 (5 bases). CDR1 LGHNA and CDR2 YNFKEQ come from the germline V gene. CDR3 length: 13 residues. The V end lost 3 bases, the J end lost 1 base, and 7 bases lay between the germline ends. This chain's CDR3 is CASSHDSSYEQYF. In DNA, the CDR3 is TGTGCCAGCAGCCACGACAGTTCCTACGAGCAGTACTTC.

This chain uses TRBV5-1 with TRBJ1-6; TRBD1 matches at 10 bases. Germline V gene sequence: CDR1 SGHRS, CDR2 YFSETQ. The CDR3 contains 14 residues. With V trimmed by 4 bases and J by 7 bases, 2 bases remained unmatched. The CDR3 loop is CASSGDRGNSPLHF. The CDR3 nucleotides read TGCGCCAGCAGCGGGGACAGGGGCAATTCACCCCTCCACTTT.

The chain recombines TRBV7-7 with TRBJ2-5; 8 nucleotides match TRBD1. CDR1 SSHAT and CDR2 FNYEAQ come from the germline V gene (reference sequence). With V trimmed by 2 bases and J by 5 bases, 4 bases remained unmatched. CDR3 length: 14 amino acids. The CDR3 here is CASSLSGGFETQYF. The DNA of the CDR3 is TGTGCCAGCAGCTTATCAGGGGGCTTCGAGACCCAGTACTTC.

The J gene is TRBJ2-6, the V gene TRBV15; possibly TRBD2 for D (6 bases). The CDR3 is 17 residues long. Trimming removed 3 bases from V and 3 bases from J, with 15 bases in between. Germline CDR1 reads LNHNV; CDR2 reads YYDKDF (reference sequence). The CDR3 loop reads CATSRERPGDGANVLTF. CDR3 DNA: TGTGCCACCAGCAGGGAAAGGCCGGGGGATGGGGCCAACGTCCTGACTTTC.

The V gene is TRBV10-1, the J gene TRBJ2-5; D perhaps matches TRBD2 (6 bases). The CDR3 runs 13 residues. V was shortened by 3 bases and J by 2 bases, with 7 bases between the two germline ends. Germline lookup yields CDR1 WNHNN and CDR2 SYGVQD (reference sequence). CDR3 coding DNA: TGCGCCAGCAGTGATCGGGGGCAAGAGACCCAGTACTTC. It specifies CASSDRGQETQYF.

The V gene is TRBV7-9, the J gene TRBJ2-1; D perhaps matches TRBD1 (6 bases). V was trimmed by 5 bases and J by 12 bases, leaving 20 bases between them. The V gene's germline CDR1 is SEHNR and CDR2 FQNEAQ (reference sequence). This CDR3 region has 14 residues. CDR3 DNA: TGTGCCAGCAGCCAATGGACAGAAAACACAGTGCAGTTCTTC. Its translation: CASSQWTENTVQFF.

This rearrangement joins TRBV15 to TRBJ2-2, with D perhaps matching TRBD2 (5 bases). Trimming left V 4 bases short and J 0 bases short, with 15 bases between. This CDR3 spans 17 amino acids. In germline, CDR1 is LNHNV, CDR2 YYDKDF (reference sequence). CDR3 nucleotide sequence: TGTGCCACCAGCACCGATGGACTCTCTACGAACACCGGGGAGCTGTTTTTT. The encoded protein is CATSTDGLSTNTGELFF.

In nucleotides, the CDR3 is TGTGCCAGCAGCTTACGGACCGTCCCTCACAATGAGCAGTTCTTC. Its protein is CASSLRTVPHNEQFF. The chain links TRBV7-9 to TRBJ2-1; D call uncertain. The length of the CDR3 is 15 residues. Trimming removed 2 bases from V and 5 bases from J, with 13 bases in between. Germline CDR1 is SEHNR and CDR2 is FQNEAQ (reference sequence).

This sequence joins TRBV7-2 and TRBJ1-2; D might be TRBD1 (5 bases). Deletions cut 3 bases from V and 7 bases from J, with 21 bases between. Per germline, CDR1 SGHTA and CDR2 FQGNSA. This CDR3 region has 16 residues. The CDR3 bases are TGTGCCAGCAGCTTTGCCAACTTGGGGACCCTTTCTGGCTACACCTTC. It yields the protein CASSFANLGTLSGYTF. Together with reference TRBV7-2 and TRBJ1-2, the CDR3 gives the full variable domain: GAGVSQSPSNKVTEKGKDVELRCDPISGHTALYWYRQSLGQGLEFLIYFQGNSAPDKSGLPSDRFSAERTGGSVSTLTIQRTQQEDSAVYLCASSFANLGTLSGYTFGSGTRLTVV.

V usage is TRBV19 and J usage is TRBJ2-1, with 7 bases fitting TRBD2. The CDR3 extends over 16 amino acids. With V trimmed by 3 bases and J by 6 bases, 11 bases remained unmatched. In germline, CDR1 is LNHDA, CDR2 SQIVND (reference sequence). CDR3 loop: CASSMDPGGFSNEQFF. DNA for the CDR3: TGTGCCAGTAGTATGGACCCCGGGGGGTTCAGCAATGAGCAGTTCTTC.

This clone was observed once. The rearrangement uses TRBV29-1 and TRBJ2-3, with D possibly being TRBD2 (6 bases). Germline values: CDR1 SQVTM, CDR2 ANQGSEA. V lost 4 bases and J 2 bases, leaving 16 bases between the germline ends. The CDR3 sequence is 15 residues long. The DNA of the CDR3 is TGCAGCGTTGGAGGAGGAGGGGTTTTCACAGATACGCAGTATTTT. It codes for CSVGGGGVFTDTQYF.

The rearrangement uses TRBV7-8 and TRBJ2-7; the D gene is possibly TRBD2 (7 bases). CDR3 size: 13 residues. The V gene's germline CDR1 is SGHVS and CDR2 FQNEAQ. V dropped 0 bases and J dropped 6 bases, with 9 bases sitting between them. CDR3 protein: CASSLARGLEQYF. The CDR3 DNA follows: TGTGCCAGCAGCTTAGCGCGGGGGCTCGAGCAGTACTTC.

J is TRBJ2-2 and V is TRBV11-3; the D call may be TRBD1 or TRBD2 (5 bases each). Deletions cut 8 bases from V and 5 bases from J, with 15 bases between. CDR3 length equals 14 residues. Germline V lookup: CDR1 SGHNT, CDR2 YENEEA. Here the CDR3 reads CASSARWGTGELFF. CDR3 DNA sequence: TGTGCCAGCTCCGCCAGGTGGGGGACCGGGGAGCTGTTTTTT.

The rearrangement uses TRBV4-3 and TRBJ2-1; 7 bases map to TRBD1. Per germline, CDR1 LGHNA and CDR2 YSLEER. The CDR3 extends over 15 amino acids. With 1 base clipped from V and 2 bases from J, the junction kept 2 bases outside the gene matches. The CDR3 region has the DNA TGCGCCAGCAGCCAAGTTCAGGGGGCCTACAATGAGCAGTTCTTC. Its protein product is CASSQVQGAYNEQFF.

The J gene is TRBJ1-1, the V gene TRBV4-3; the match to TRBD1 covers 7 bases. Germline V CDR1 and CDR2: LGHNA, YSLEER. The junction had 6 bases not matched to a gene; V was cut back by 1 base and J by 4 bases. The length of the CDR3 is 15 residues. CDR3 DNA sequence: TGCGCCAGCAGCCAAGTCCCGGGACAGCCCACTGAAGCTTTCTTT. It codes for CASSQVPGQPTEAFF.

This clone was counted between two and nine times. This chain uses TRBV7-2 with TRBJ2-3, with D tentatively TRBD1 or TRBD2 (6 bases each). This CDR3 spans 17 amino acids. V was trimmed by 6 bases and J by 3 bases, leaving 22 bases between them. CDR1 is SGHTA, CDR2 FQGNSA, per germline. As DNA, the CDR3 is TGTGCCAGCAGTCAGGTTGGGGGGCTCAGCGGGACAGATACGCAGTATTTT. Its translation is CASSQVGGLSGTDTQYF.

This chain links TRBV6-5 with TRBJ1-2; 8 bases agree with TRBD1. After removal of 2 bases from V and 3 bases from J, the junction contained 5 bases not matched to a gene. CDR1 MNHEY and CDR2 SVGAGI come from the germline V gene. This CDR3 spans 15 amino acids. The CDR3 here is CASSYTPGGDYGYTF. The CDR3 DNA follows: TGTGCCAGCAGTTACACGCCAGGGGGCGACTATGGCTACACCTTC.

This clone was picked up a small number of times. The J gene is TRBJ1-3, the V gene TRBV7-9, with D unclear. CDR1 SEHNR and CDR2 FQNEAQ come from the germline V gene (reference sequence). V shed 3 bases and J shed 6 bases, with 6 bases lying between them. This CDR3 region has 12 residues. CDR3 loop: CASSLPQNTIYF. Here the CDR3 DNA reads TGTGCCAGCAGCTTGCCCCAAAACACCATATATTTT.

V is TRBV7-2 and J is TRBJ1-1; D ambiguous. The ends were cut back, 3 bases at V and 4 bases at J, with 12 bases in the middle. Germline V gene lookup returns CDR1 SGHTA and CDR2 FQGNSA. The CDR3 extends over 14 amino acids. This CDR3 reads CASSFQVLSTEAFF. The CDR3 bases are TGTGCCAGCAGCTTTCAGGTGTTGAGCACTGAAGCTTTCTTT.

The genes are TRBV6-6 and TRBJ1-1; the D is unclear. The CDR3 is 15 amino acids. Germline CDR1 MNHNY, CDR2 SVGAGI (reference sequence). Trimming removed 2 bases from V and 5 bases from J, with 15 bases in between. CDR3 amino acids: CASSYREVWGTEAFF. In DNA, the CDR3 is TGTGCCAGCAGTTACCGGGAGGTTTGGGGAACTGAAGCTTTCTTT.

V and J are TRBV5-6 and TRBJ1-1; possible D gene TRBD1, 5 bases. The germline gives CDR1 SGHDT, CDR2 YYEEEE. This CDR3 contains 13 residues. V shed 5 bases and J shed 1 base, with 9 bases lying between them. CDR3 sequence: CASRSDRNTEAFF. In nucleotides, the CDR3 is TGTGCCAGCAGATCCGACAGGAACACTGAAGCTTTCTTT.

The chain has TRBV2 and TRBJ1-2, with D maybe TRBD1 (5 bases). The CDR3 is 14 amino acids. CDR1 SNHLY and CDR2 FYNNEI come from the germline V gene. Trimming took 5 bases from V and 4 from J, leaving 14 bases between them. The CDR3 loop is CASSPLTVSYGYTF. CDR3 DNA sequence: TGTGCCAGCAGTCCCTTGACAGTTAGCTATGGCTACACCTTC.

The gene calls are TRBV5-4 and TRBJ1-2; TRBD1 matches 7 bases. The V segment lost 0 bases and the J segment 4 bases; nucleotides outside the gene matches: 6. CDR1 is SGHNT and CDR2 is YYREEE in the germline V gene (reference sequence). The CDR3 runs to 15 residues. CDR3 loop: CASSLAEGAAYGYTF. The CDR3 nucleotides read TGTGCCAGCAGCTTGGCCGAGGGGGCAGCCTATGGCTACACCTTC.